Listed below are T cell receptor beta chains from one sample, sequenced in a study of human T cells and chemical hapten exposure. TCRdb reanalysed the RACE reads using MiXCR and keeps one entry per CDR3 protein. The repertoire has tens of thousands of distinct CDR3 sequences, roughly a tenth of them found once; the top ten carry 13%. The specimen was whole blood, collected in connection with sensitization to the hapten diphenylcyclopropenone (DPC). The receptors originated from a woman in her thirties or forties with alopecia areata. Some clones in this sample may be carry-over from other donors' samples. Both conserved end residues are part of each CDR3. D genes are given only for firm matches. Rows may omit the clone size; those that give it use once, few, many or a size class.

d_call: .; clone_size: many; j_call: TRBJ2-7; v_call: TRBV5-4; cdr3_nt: TGTGCCAGCAGCTTGGGGGGAGCACTAGACGAGCAGTACTTC; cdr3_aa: CASSLGGALDEQYF
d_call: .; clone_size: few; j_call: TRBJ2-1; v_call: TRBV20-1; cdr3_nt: TGCAGTGCCGAATCCAGTATGAGGGTTGATGAGCAGTTCTTC; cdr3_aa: CSAESSMRVDEQFF
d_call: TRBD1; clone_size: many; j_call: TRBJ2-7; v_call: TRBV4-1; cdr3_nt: TGCGCCAGCAGTCATCCGGGACAGTCGGGAGAGCAGTACTTC; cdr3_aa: CASSHPGQSGEQYF
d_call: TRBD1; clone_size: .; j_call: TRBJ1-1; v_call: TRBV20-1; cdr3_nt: TGCAGTGCCTCCGACCCCCGGGACAGCACTGAAGCTTTCTTT; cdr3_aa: CSASDPRDSTEAFF
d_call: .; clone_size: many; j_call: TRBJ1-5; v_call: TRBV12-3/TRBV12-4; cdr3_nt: TGTGCCAGCAGTACCAGACAGTTAAATCAGCCCCAGCATTTT; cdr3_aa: CASSTRQLNQPQHF
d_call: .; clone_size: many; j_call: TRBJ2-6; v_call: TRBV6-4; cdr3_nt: TGTGCCAGCAGTGACGGGTCCTCTGGGGCCAACGTCCTGACTTTC; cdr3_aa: CASSDGSSGANVLTF
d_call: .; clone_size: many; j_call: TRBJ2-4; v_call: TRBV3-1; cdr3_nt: TGTGCCAGCAGCCACGGTCCCTTCAAAAACATTCAGTACTTC; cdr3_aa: CASSHGPFKNIQYF
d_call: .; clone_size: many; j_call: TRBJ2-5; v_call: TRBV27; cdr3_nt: TGTGCCAGCAGTTTTCAGGACAACTCTCGAGAGACCCAGTACTTC; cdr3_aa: CASSFQDNSRETQYF
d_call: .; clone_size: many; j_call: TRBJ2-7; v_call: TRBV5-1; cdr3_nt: TGCGCCAGCAGCTTGGATTGGACAGATTACTACGAGCAGTACTTC; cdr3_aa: CASSLDWTDYYEQYF
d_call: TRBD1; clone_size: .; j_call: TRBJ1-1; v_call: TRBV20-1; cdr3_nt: TGCAGTGCTGGCACAGGGGCCACTGAAGCTTTCTTT; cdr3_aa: CSAGTGATEAFF
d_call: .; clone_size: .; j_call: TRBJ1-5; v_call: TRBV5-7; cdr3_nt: TGTGCCAGCAGCTACCTGAAGAAACTCGATGATAGCAATCAGCCCCAGCATTTT; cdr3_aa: CASSYLKKLDDSNQPQHF
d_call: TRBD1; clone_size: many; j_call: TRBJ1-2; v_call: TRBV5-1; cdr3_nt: TGCGCCAGCAGCTACGAACAGGGGCAAGGGTATGGCTACACCTTC; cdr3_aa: CASSYEQGQGYGYTF
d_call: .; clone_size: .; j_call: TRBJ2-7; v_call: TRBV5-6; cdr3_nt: TGTGCCAGCAGTTGGGTTGGGCGATACGAGCAGTACTTC; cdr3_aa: CASSWVGRYEQYF
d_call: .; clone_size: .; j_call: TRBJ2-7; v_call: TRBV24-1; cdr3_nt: TGTGCCACCAGTGATACGGCAGGGGTCCACGAGCAGTACTTC; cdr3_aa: CATSDTAGVHEQYF
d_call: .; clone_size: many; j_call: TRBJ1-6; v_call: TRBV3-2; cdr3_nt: TGTGCCAGCAGCCAAGATCATCGAGAATCACCCCTCCACTTT; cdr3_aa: CASSQDHRESPLHF
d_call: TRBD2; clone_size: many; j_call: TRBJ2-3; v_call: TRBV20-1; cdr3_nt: TGCAGTGCTAGAGGGGCGCCGGGACTAGCGGTGGGCACAGATACGCAGTATTTT; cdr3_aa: CSARGAPGLAVGTDTQYF
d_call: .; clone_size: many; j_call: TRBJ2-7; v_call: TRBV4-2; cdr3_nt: TGTGCCAGCAGCCAAGCAGCTGGTCTCCCCTACGAGCAGTACTTC; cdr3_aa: CASSQAAGLPYEQYF
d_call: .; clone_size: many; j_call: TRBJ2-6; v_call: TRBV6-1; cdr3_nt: TGTGCCAGCAGTGAAGACGGGGGCGGGGCCAACGTCCTGACTTTC; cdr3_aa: CASSEDGGGANVLTF
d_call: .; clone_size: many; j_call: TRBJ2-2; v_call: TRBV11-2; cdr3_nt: TGTGCCAGCAGCTTAGTCCAGGGGTTCCGGGAGCTGTTTTTT; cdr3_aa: CASSLVQGFRELFF
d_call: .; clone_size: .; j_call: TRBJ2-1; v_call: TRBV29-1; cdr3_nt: TGCAGCGCTGCTGGGCTCCGCTCCTACAATGAGCAGTTCTTC; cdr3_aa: CSAAGLRSYNEQFF
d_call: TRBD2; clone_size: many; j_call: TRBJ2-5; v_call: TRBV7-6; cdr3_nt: TGTGCCAGTGCGACTTTACTAGCGGGGGGCGGAGAGACCCAGTACTTC; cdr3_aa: CASATLLAGGGETQYF
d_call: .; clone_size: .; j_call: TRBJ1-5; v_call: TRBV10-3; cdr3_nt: TGTGCCATCAGTGAGTCCCAGGTCCAGCCCCAGCATTTT; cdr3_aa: CAISESQVQPQHF
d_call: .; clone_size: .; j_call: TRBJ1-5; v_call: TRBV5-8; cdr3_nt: TGTGCCAGCAGCTCCCGTGAGGGGCTGACTCAGCCCCAGCATTTT; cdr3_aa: CASSSREGLTQPQHF
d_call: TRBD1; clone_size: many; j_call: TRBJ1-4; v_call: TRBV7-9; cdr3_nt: TGTGCCAGCAGCTTAGGGGACAGACTTGTTAATGAAAAACTGTTTTTT; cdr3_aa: CASSLGDRLVNEKLFF
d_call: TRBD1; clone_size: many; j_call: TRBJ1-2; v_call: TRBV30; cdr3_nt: TGTGCCTCTACAGGGGGCAGTGGCTACACCTTC; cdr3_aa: CASTGGSGYTF
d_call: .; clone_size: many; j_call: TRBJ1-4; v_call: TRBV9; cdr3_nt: TGTGCCAGCAGCCCGGGGTTTCGGACAACTAATGAAAAACTGTTTTTT; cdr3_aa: CASSPGFRTTNEKLFF
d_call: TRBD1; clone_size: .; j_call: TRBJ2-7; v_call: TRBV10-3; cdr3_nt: TGTGCCATCGAATCCGCGGACAGGGAAAACTCCTACGAGCAGTACTTC; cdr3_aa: CAIESADRENSYEQYF
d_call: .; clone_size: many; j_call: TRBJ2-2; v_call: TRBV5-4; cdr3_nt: TGTGCCACGATCCCAGGCGCAACCGGGGAGCTGTTTTTT; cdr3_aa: CATIPGATGELFF
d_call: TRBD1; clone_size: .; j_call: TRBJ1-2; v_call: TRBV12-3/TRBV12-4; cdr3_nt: TGTGCCAGCTCCGTCACAGGGGGCTATGGCTACACCTTC; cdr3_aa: CASSVTGGYGYTF
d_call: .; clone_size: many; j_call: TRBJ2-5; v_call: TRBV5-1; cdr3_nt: TGCGCCAGCAAGACTGGAACTAGCTCAGAGACCCAGTACTTC; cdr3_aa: CASKTGTSSETQYF
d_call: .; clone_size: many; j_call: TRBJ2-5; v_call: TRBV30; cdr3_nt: TGTGCCTGGAGCGCCTGGTCTCGCGAGACCCAGTACTTC; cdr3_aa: CAWSAWSRETQYF
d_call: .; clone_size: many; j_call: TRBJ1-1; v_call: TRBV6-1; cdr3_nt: TGTGCCAGCAGGGATGTCAACAGGGCCACTGAAGCTTTCTTT; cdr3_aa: CASRDVNRATEAFF
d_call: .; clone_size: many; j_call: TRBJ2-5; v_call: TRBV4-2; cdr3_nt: TGTGCCAGCAGCCAAGACAGCGAGGACCAAGAGACCCAGTACTTC; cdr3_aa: CASSQDSEDQETQYF
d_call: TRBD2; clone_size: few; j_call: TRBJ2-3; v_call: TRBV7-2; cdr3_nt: TGTGCCAGCAGCAAACTAGCGGGGGGGCCCACAGATACGCAGTATTTT; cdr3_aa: CASSKLAGGPTDTQYF
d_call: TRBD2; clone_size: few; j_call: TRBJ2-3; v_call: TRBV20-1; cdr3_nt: TGCAGTGCTCACCAAACTCTAGCGGGGTACGGCTACGGCACAGATACGCAGTATTTT; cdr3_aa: CSAHQTLAGYGYGTDTQYF
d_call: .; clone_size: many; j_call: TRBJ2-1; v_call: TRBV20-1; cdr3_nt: TGCAGTGCTAGAGTTTACCCGGGGGACTACAATGAGCAGTTCTTC; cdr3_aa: CSARVYPGDYNEQFF
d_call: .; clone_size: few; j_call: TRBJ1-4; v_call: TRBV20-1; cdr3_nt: TGCAGTGCTGCTAAGGAGGGGATGGAAGAAAAACTGTTTTTT; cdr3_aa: CSAAKEGMEEKLFF
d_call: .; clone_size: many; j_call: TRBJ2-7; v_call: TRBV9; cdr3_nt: TGTGCCAGCAGCGTGGGCGCGGCCCACGAGCAGTACTTC; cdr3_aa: CASSVGAAHEQYF
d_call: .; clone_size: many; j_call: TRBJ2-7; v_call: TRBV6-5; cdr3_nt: TGTGCCAGCAGTTACGGGGCCGGAGCCTACGAGCAGTACTTC; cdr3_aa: CASSYGAGAYEQYF
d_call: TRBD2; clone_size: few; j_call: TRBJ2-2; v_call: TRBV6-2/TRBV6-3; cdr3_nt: TGTGCCAGCACTCCCTATCGGGGGGTTAACACCGGGGAGCTGTTTTTT; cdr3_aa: CASTPYRGVNTGELFF
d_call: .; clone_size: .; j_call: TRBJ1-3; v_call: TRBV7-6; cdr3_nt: TGTGCCAGCAGCTTAAGCCCATTGGGGGCAGGCTCTGGAAACACCATATATTTT; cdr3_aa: CASSLSPLGAGSGNTIYF
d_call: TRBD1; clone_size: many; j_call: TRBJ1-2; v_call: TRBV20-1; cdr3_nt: TGCAGTGCTAGTCTACAGGGGAGGGGCTACACCTTC; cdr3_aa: CSASLQGRGYTF
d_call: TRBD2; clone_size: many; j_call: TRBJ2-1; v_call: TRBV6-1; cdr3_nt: TGTGCCAGCAGTGAAACCCTCAGGGCTAGCGGGGGGCGAAATGAGCAGTTCTTC; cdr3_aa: CASSETLRASGGRNEQFF
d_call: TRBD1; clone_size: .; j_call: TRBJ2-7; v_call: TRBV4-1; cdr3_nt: TGCGCCAGCAGCCCGGGGTCAGGGGGCCACGAGCAGTACTTC; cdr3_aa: CASSPGSGGHEQYF
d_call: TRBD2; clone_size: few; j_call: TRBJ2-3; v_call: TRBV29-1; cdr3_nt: TGCAGCGTCTTAACTAGCGGGGGGTACACAGATACGCAGTATTTT; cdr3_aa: CSVLTSGGYTDTQYF
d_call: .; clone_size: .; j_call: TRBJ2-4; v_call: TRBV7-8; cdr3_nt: TGTGCCAGCAGCATATTAGGCTACAGTCATTTAGCCAAAAACATTCAGTACTTC; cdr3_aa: CASSILGYSHLAKNIQYF
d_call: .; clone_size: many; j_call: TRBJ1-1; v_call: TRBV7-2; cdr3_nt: TGTGCCAGCAGCCCTAAGGTAGGGGCGAACACTGAAGCTTTCTTT; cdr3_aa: CASSPKVGANTEAFF
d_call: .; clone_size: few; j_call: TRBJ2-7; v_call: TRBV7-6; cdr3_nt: TGTGCCAGCAGCTTAGAGGTTCTAGGGTCCGAGCAGTACTTC; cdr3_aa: CASSLEVLGSEQYF